The 19 T cell receptor beta chains below were found in one sample sequenced in a study of circulating and synovial CD4+ cells in juvenile arthritis. The protocol was immunoSEQ multiplex PCR, while the TCRdb copy is restricted to in-frame clones and leaves out a portion. The table has around 3,000 clones, roughly 85% seen once. Sample: CD4+ T cells from synovial fluid. Receptors originate from a human donor with juvenile idiopathic arthritis.

The J gene is TRBJ1-5, the V gene TRBV28, with TRBD1 matching over 9 bases. V shed 11 bases, J shed 2 bases, and the junction held 7 bases outside the gene matches. CDR3 length equals 14 residues. Germline values: CDR1 MDHEN, CDR2 SYDVKM. The CDR3 DNA follows: TGTGCCGCCAAACAGGGGGCGGGCAATCAGCCCCAGCATTTT. Amino acid sequence: CAAKQGAGNQPQHF.

This clone showed up just once. The genes are TRBV4-2 and TRBJ1-2, with D possibly being TRBD1 (6 bases). V lost 0 bases to trimming and J lost 8 bases, with 19 bases between them. The CDR3 has 16 residues. In germline, CDR1 is LGHNA, CDR2 YNFKEQ. The CDR3 spells CASSQEWVGTHNGYTF. DNA for the CDR3: TGTGCCAGCAGCCAAGAGTGGGTCGGGACACACAACGGCTACACCTTC.

This clone showed up just a few times. V usage is TRBV6-5 and J usage is TRBJ2-7; possible D gene TRBD1, 6 bases. V was shortened by 2 bases and J by 4 bases, with 12 bases between the two germline ends. The CDR3 has 14 residues. Germline V gene lookup returns CDR1 MNHEY and CDR2 SVGAGI. The CDR3: CASSYEVGAYEQYF. CDR3 bases: TGTGCCAGCAGTTACGAAGTGGGGGCTTACGAGCAGTACTTC.

Here the CDR3 DNA reads TGTGCCAGTAGCCGCCCAGGGATGAACACTGAAGCTTTCTTT. It translates to CASSRPGMNTEAFF. The rearrangement links TRBV19 to TRBJ1-1, with D possibly being TRBD1 (5 bases). Germline V CDR1 and CDR2: LNHDA, SQIVND (reference sequence). The length of the CDR3 is 14 residues. V lost 6 bases to trimming and J lost 0 bases, with 11 bases between them.

Here the CDR3 DNA reads TGTGCCAGCAGCTTGAAGGGGTGGGGGGCCAACGTCCTGACTTTC. This gives the protein CASSLKGWGANVLTF. This chain uses TRBV5-5 with TRBJ2-6; D may be TRBD1 (5 bases). V was pared by 1 base and J by 4 bases, with 9 bases between. Germline-derived CDR1 and CDR2 are SGHKS and YYEKEE (reference sequence). CDR3 length equals 15 residues.

This chain links TRBV5-1 with TRBJ1-1; no definite D call. The CDR3 covers 15 residues. Trimming pared 4 bases from V and 3 bases from J, leaving 16 bases between. Per germline, CDR1 SGHRS and CDR2 YFSETQ. Here the CDR3 reads CASSRSISSDTEAFF. CDR3 in DNA: TGCGCCAGCAGCCGGTCCATAAGTTCGGACACTGAAGCTTTCTTT.

CDR3: CASSLAHNQPQHF. CDR3 nucleotides: TGTGCCAGCAGCTTAGCCCACAATCAGCCCCAGCATTTT. The chain couples TRBV7-2 to TRBJ1-5; no reliable D call. Germline loops: CDR1 SGHTA, CDR2 FQGNSA. Deletions cut 0 bases from V and 3 bases from J, with 3 bases between. CDR3 length: 13 amino acids.

This rearrangement joins TRBV28 to TRBJ2-3; D not resolved. Germline V gene lookup returns CDR1 MDHEN and CDR2 SYDVKM. The V and J ends lost 3 bases and 2 bases respectively, with 3 bases between them. CDR3 size: 12 residues. CDR3 coding DNA: TGTGCCAGCAGTTTCAACACAGATACGCAGTATTTT. Translating gives CASSFNTDTQYF.

The chain joins TRBV9 to TRBJ2-1; unclear D gene. The CDR3 totals 13 residues. Trimming removed 1 base from V and 6 bases from J, with 8 bases in between. CDR1 and CDR2 (germline): SGDLS, YYNGEE. CDR3: CASSVRQLNEQFF. The CDR3 DNA sequence: TGTGCCAGCAGCGTACGCCAACTCAATGAGCAGTTCTTC.

V gene TRBV2 combines with J gene TRBJ2-1, with 8 bases aligning to TRBD2. This CDR3 has 18 residues. Germline CDR1 is SNHLY and CDR2 is FYNNEI. V lost 1 base to trimming and J lost 6 bases; unmatched junction nucleotides: 14. This CDR3 reads CASSEVFRGLEFPNEQFF. The CDR3 region has the DNA TGTGCCAGCAGTGAAGTGTTTAGGGGACTAGAATTCCCCAATGAGCAGTTCTTC.

This chain connects TRBV18 to TRBJ1-2; possible D gene TRBD1, 5 bases. This CDR3 has 14 residues. In germline, CDR1 is KGHSH, CDR2 LQKENI. Trimming stripped 2 bases from V and 2 bases from J, with 9 bases between. The CDR3 DNA follows: TGTGCCAGCTCACCAACGGACATAAACTATGGCTACACCTTC. It encodes CASSPTDINYGYTF.

Notes on this clone: Other nucleotide sequences in the sample specify the same CDR3. This chain links TRBV9 with TRBJ2-2, with 9 bases matching TRBD1. V dropped 0 bases and J dropped 0; count of bases not matched to a gene: 3. CDR3 length: 17 amino acids. CDR1 SGDLS and CDR2 YYNGEE come from the germline V gene. The CDR3 sequence is CASSVGQGGANTGELFF. The CDR3 region has the DNA TGTGCCAGCAGCGTAGGACAGGGGGGCGCGAACACCGGGGAGCTGTTTTTT.

J is TRBJ2-3 and V is TRBV28, with 11 bases fitting TRBD2. Unmatched junction bases numbered 8, after V lost 3 bases and J lost 6 bases. Germline V gene data show CDR1 as MDHEN and CDR2 as SYDVKM. CDR3 size: 16 residues. The DNA of the CDR3 is TGTGCCAGCAGTTTTTCCCTAGCGGGGGGCCAGGATACGCAGTATTTT. This translates into CASSFSLAGGQDTQYF.

The chain carries TRBV6-5 and TRBJ2-1; a weak D match, TRBD2 (5 bases). V was clipped by 8 bases and J by 5 bases, with 7 bases between them. The CDR3 runs to 11 residues. From germline, CDR1 is MNHEY and CDR2 SVGAGI. CDR3 DNA: TGTGCCAGCTTCGGGAACAATGAGCAGTTCTTC. Residues: CASFGNNEQFF.

The gene calls are TRBV30 and TRBJ1-6, with D tentatively TRBD1 (6 bases). The CDR3 runs 12 residues. Germline lookup yields CDR1 GTSNPN and CDR2 SVGIG (reference sequence). Deletions cut 5 bases from V and 9 bases from J, with 11 bases between. The CDR3 DNA is TGTGCCTGGGGTGGACAGCTTTCACCCCTCCACTTT. The encoded protein is CAWGGQLSPLHF. Full variable domain (remainder filled in from reference TRBV30 and TRBJ1-6): SQTIHQWPATLVQPVGSPLSLECTVEGTSNPNLYWYRQAAGRGLQLLFYSVGIGQISSEVPQNLSASRPQDRQFILSSKKLLLSDSGFYLCAWGGQLSPLHFGNGTRLTVT.

The chain recombines TRBV7-2 with TRBJ2-2, with unresolved D. This CDR3 has 13 amino acids. CDR1 is SGHTA and CDR2 is FQGNSA in the germline V gene. The V and J ends lost 3 bases and 1 base respectively, with 3 bases between them. The CDR3 DNA follows: TGTGCCAGCAGCTTCGGGAACACCGGGGAGCTGTTTTTT. Translating it yields CASSFGNTGELFF. Complete variable domain (other parts from reference TRBV7-2 and TRBJ2-2): GAGVSQSPSNKVTEKGKDVELRCDPISGHTALYWYRQSLGQGLEFLIYFQGNSAPDKSGLPSDRFSAERTGGSVSTLTIQRTQQEDSAVYLCASSFGNTGELFFGEGSRLTVL.

The chain recombines TRBV4-3 with TRBJ2-2; no definite D call. Trimming took off 1 base at V and 2 bases at J, with 5 bases between the two ends. This CDR3 is 14 amino acids long. The germline gives CDR1 LGHNA, CDR2 YSLEER. The CDR3 sequence: CASSQVSNTGELFF. CDR3 DNA: TGCGCCAGCAGCCAAGTCAGTAACACCGGGGAGCTGTTTTTT.

The chain carries TRBV19 and TRBJ1-1, with D hard to call. The CDR3 is made up of 14 amino acids. The germline gives CDR1 LNHDA, CDR2 SQIVND (reference sequence). Between the trimmed V and J ends, which lost 1 base and 5 bases, there was a span of 11 bases. CDR3 in DNA: TGTGCCAGTAGTATAGGGCCAGGTAGGACTGAAGCTTTCTTT. Its translation is CASSIGPGRTEAFF.

The rearrangement uses TRBV30 and TRBJ1-1; D gene ambiguous. Trimming removed 4 bases from V and 1 base from J, with 4 bases in between. The CDR3 length is 11 residues. CDR1 GTSNPN and CDR2 SVGIG come from the germline V gene (reference sequence). CDR3 bases: TGTGCCTGGAACAAGAACACTGAAGCTTTCTTT. It codes for CAWNKNTEAFF. The full variable domain, rest sourced from reference TRBV30 and TRBJ1-1, is SQTIHQWPATLVQPVGSPLSLECTVEGTSNPNLYWYRQAAGRGLQLLFYSVGIGQISSEVPQNLSASRPQDRQFILSSKKLLLSDSGFYLCAWNKNTEAFFGQGTRLTVV.